Shown below are 6 T cell receptor beta chains from a single sample sequenced in a study of T cell responses to AZD1222 COVID-19 vaccine. The table came from immunoSEQ multiplex PCR; TCRdb's copy has only in-frame clones and leaves some out. The sample includes about 57,000 clones, approximately 83% of them seen just once. The source material was peripheral blood, sampled on day 0 of AZD1222 vaccination. The receptors stem from an adult in good health.

The chain joins TRBV10-3 to TRBJ1-1; 7 bases align to TRBD1. Germline lookup yields CDR1 ENHRY and CDR2 SYGVKD. The CDR3 contains 15 residues. J gave up 1 base and V 6 bases, and 8 bases lay outside the gene matches. The CDR3 reads CAIRGQPDTNTEAFF. In DNA, the CDR3 is TGTGCCATCAGGGGACAGCCAGATACGAACACTGAAGCTTTCTTT.

The chain recombines TRBV28 with TRBJ1-5; D is uncertain. V lost 3 bases, J lost 6 bases, and 12 bases lay in between. CDR1 and CDR2 (germline): MDHEN, SYDVKM. The length of the CDR3 is 14 residues. CDR3 residues: CASSLWQAGQPQHF. Here the CDR3 DNA reads TGTGCCAGCAGTTTGTGGCAGGCGGGTCAGCCCCAGCATTTT.

V is TRBV5-4 and J is TRBJ2-1; 11 bases fit TRBD2. There are 15 residues in the CDR3. Germline assignment: CDR1 SGHNT and CDR2 YYREEE (reference sequence). Trimming at V came to 5 bases and at J to 5 bases, leaving 6 bases not matched to a gene. DNA of the CDR3: TGTGCCAGCAGATCCGGGACTAGCGGACACAATGAGCAGTTCTTC. It translates to CASRSGTSGHNEQFF.

V is TRBV23-1 and J is TRBJ2-6, with unresolved D. TRBV23-1 has ORF status, its function being uncertain. Trimming took off 3 bases at V and 0 bases at J, with 12 bases between the two ends. The CDR3 length is 17 residues. The CDR3: CASSHRAASSGANVLTF. The CDR3 region has the DNA TGCGCCAGCAGTCACCGGGCAGCTTCCTCTGGGGCCAACGTCCTGACTTTC.

This chain joins TRBV24-1 and TRBJ2-2, with a tentative D call TRBD2 (5 bases). Deletions cut 3 bases from V and 6 bases from J, with 13 bases between. This CDR3 contains 15 residues. Germline CDR1 and CDR2: KGHDR and SFDVKD. CDR3 residues: CATSDPDSYSGELFF. In DNA form, the CDR3 reads TGTGCCACCAGTGATCCGGACTCCTATTCCGGGGAGCTGTTTTTT.

The CDR3: CASSRSRTLGNTEAFF. In DNA form, the CDR3 reads TGTGCCAGTAGTCGATCAAGAACCCTAGGGAACACTGAAGCTTTCTTT. The rearrangement links TRBV19 to TRBJ1-1; D not certain. CDR3 length equals 16 residues. V was shortened by 5 bases and J by 1 base, with 17 bases between the two germline ends. Germline V CDR1 and CDR2: LNHDA, SQIVND (reference sequence).